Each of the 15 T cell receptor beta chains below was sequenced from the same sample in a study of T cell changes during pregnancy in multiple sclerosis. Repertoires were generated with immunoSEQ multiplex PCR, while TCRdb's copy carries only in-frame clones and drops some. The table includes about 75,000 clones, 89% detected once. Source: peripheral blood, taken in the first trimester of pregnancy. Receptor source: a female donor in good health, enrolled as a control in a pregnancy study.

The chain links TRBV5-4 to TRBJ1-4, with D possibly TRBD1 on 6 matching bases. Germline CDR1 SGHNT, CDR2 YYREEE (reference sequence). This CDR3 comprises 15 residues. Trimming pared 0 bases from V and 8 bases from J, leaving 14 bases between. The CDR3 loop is CASSLGGQGREKLFF. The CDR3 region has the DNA TGTGCCAGCAGCTTGGGGGGGCAGGGTCGAGAAAAACTGTTTTTT.

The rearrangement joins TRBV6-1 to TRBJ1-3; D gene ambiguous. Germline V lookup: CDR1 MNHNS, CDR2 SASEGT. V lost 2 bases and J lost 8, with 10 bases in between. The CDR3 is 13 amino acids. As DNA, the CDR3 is TGTGCCAGCAGTGAAACGCTAGGAGACACCATATATTTT. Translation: CASSETLGDTIYF.

CDR3 bases: TGTGCCAGCAGTGAACAGGGGAATGGAAACACCATATATTTT. This sequence encodes CASSEQGNGNTIYF. The V call is TRBV6-1, the J call TRBJ1-3; maybe TRBD1 (6 bases). V was shortened by 2 bases and J by 3 bases, with 8 bases between the two germline ends. Germline V CDR1 and CDR2: MNHNS, SASEGT. The CDR3 is made up of 14 amino acids.

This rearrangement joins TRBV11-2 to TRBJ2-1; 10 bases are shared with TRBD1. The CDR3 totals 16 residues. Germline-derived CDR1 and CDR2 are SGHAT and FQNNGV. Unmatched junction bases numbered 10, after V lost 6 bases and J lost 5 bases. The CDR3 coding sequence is TGTGCCAGCAGGCCCGGGACAGGGGCCTCAAACAATGAGCAGTTCTTC. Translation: CASRPGTGASNNEQFF. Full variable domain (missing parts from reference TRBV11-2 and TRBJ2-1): EAGVAQSPRYKIIEKRQSVAFWCNPISGHATLYWYQQILGQGPKLLIQFQNNGVVDDSQLPKDRFSAERLKGVDSTLKIQPAKLEDSAVYLCASRPGTGASNNEQFFGPGTRLTVL.

The CDR3 reads CASSPGQGLDEQYF. The CDR3 DNA sequence: TGTGCCAGCAGCCCGGGACAGGGTTTGGACGAGCAGTACTTC. The V call is TRBV7-6, the J call TRBJ2-7, with 9 bases matching TRBD1. Per the germline V gene, CDR1 is SGHVS and CDR2 is FNYEAQ. There are 14 residues in the CDR3. J was trimmed by 5 bases and V by 5 bases; bases with no gene match: 7.

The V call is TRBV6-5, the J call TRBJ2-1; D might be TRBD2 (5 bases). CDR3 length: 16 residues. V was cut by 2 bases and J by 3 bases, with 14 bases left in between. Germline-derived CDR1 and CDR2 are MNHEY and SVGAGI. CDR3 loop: CASSYQSSGVYNEQFF. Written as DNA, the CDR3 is TGTGCCAGCAGTTACCAGAGTTCCGGGGTCTACAATGAGCAGTTCTTC.

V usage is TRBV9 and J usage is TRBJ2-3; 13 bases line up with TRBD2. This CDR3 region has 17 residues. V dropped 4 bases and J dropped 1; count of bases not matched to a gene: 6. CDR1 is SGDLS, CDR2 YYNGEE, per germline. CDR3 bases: TGTGCCAGCAGCCCCCGACTAGCGGGGGGCGGCACAGATACGCAGTATTTT. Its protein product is CASSPRLAGGGTDTQYF.

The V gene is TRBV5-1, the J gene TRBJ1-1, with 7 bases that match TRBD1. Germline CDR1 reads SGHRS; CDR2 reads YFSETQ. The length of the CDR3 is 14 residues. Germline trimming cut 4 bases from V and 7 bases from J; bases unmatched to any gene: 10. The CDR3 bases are TGCGCCAGCAGCGGGGGTTACAGGGGTGATGAAGCTTTCTTT. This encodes CASSGGYRGDEAFF.

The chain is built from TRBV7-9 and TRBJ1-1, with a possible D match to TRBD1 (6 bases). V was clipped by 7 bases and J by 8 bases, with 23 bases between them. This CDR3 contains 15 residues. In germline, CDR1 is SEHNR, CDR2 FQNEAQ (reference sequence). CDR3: CASKSGGGGVGEAFF. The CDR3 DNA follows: TGTGCCAGCAAGTCTGGGGGCGGGGGTGTCGGCGAAGCTTTCTTT.

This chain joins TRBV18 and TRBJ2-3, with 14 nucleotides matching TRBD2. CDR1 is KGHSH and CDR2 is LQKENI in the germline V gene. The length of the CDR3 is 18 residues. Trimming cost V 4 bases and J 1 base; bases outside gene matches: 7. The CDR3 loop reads CASSLQLGLAGGTDTQYF. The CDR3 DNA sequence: TGTGCCAGCTCACTCCAGTTGGGACTAGCGGGGGGCACAGATACGCAGTATTTT.

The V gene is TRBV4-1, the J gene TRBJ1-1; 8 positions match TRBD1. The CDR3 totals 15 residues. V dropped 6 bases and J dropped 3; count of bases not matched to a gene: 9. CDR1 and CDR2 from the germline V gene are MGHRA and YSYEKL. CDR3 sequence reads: CASRHGRQGYTEAFF. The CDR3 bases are TGCGCCAGCAGACATGGTCGACAGGGGTACACTGAAGCTTTCTTT.

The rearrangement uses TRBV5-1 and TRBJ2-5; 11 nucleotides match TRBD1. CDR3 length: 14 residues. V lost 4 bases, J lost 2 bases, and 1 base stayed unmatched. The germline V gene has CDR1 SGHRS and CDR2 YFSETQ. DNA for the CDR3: TGCGCCAGCAGCCGGGACAGGGGGCAAGAGACCCAGTACTTC. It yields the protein CASSRDRGQETQYF.

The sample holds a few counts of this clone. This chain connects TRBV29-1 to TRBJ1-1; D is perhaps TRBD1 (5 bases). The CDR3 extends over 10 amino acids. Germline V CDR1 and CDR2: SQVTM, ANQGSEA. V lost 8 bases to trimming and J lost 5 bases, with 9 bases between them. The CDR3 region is CSTRVTEAFF. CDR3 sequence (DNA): TGCAGCACCAGGGTAACTGAAGCTTTCTTT.

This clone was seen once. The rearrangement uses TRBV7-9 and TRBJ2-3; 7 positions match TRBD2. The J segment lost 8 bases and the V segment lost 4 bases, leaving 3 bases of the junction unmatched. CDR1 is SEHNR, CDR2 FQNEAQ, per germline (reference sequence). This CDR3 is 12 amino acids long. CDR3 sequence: CASSSTGGTQYF. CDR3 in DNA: TGTGCCAGCAGCTCAACGGGGGGTACGCAGTATTTT.

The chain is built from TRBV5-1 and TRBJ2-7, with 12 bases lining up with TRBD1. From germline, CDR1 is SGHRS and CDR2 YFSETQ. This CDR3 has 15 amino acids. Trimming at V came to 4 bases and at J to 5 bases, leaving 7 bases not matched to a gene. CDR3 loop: CASSPGQGAFNEQYF. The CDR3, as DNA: TGCGCCAGCAGCCCGGGACAGGGGGCTTTCAACGAGCAGTACTTC.